Sequencing of this T cell receptor (beta chain) was carried out in a study of OX40 agonist ivuxolimab in advanced cancers. Study-wide points: With doses of 0.1 to 3.0 mg/kg, CD4+ and CD8+ blood T cells had undergone clonal expansion by week 6. Among T cells, CD8+ cells averaged more expanded clones than CD4+ cells.

The sample holds a few counts of this clone. Its antigen is currently unknown. Using immunoSEQ multiplex PCR, the repertoire was profiled, and TCRdb retains in-frame clones only, with some absent. The sample has about 79,000 clones; 88% are singletons. The CDR3 has 18 residues. The chain uses TRBV12-2 and TRBJ2-6; TRBD1 was called by the table and not checked on the DNA. TRBV12-2 is reported as a pseudogene. Sequencing was performed on CD4+ or CD8+ T cells sorted from blood, taken in a trial of the OX40 agonist ivuxolimab. This receptor was obtained from an adult with an advanced solid tumor such as melanoma, head and neck, liver or kidney cancer. CDR3 amino acids: CASRVILSTQSRANVLTF. Here the CDR3 DNA reads TGTGCAAGTCGCGTGATTCTCTCCACACAAAGTCGGGCCAACGTCCTGACTTTC.